This TCR beta chain was profiled in a study of CD8+ T cells in alopecia areata. It was cDNA, reverse transcribed from extracted RNA, that served as the sequencing template. Only in-frame clones appear in the TCRdb table, and some are missing; sequencing was by immunoSEQ multiplex PCR. Among over 150,000 clones listed, about three fifths were seen once. The germline V gene has CDR1 GTSNPN and CDR2 SVGIG (reference sequence). V was pared by 4 bases and J by 5 bases, with 14 bases between. The CDR3 spans 13 residues. This clone was seen more than once but under ten times. Treatment defined: oral pan-JAK inhibitor, 5-10 mg twice daily. Starting from PBMCs, sorting isolated CD4+ and CD8+ T cells.

The sequences come from CD4+ T cells sorted from blood, collected at week 4, from a patient treated with tofacitinib. This chain links TRBV30 with TRBJ1-1; no clear D gene. This clonotype originated in a human donor with alopecia areata. CDR3 protein: CAWIQVRGTEAFF. The CDR3 DNA follows: TGTGCCTGGATCCAAGTACGGGGTACTGAAGCTTTCTTT.